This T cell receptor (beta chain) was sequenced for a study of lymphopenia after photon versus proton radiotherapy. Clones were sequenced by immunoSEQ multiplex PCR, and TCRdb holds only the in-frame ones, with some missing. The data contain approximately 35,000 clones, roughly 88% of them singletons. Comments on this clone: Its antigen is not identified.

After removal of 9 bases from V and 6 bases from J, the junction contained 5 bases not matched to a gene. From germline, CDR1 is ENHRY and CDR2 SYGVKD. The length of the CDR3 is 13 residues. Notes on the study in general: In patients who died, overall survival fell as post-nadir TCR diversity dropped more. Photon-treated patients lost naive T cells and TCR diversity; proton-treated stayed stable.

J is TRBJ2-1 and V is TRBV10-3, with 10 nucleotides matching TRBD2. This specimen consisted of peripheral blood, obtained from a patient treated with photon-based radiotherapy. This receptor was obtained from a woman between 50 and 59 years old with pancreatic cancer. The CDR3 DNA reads TGTGCCATTACGTCTAGCGGGAGCAATGAGCAGTTCTTC. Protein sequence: CAITSSGSNEQFF.